This passage covers 16 T cell receptor beta chains from one sample sequenced in a study of T-cell memory formation after mild COVID-19. TCRdb re-called the 5' RACE reads with MiXCR, one entry per CDR3 protein. Of hundreds of thousands of distinct CDR3 sequences listed, over 15% are singletons. Sequences were obtained from PBMCs or a T cell subset sorted from them (not recorded which). The receptor source for this set is a man between 18 and 29 years old who had mild COVID-19 (a few samples of this study predate the infection). Cell type and time point are not known.

The genes are TRBV6-5 and TRBJ1-2; 8 nucleotides line up with TRBD1. V lost 6 bases, J lost 2 bases, and 11 bases stayed unmatched. Germline-derived CDR1 and CDR2 are MNHEY and SVGAGI. CDR3 length: 16 amino acids. The CDR3 sequence is CASSAAPGQDNYGYTF. As DNA, the CDR3 is TGTGCCAGCAGCGCAGCCCCGGGACAGGACAACTATGGCTACACCTTC.

The chain couples TRBV5-1 to TRBJ1-1; 11 bases map to TRBD1. Per germline, CDR1 SGHRS and CDR2 YFSETQ. V dropped 5 bases and J dropped 6; count of bases not matched to a gene: 6. The CDR3 totals 14 residues. CDR3 region: CASRLGDRGSEAFF. The CDR3 DNA reads TGCGCCAGCAGACTGGGGGACAGGGGGTCTGAAGCTTTCTTT.

This clonotype was picked up a small number of times. This chain connects TRBV18 to TRBJ1-2; D might be TRBD1 (6 bases). Per germline, CDR1 KGHSH and CDR2 LQKENI. The V gene lost 5 bases and the J gene lost 4 bases, with 20 bases spanning the gap. The CDR3 consists of 16 residues. The CDR3 spells CASSISNRVTSYGYTF. DNA of the CDR3: TGTGCCAGCTCAATCTCAAACAGGGTAACGAGCTATGGCTACACCTTC.

The rearrangement uses TRBV3-1 and TRBJ1-4; no definite D call. Trimming took 10 bases from V and 8 from J, leaving 8 bases between them. CDR1 LGHDT and CDR2 YNNKEL come from the germline V gene (reference sequence). CDR3 length: 10 amino acids. CDR3 in amino acids: CATGSEKLFF. CDR3 bases: TGTGCCACCGGCAGCGAAAAACTGTTTTTT. Using reference TRBV3-1 and TRBJ1-4 for the parts outside the CDR3, the full variable domain is DTAVSQTPKYLVTQMGNDKSIKCEQNLGHDTMYWYKQDSKKFLKIMFSYNNKELIINETVPNRFSPKSPDKAHLNLHINSLELGDSAVYFCATGSEKLFFGSGTQLSVL.

This clonotype was recorded a few times. The chain recombines TRBV25-1 with TRBJ2-1; the match to TRBD1 covers 7 bases. Germline V gives CDR1 MGHDK, CDR2 SYGVNS. The CDR3 extends over 15 amino acids. The V segment lost 3 bases and the J segment 7 bases; nucleotides outside the gene matches: 9. The CDR3 is CASSDPRTGVNEQFF. DNA of the CDR3: TGTGCCAGCAGTGACCCCCGAACAGGGGTTAATGAGCAGTTCTTC.

V is TRBV7-9 and J is TRBJ1-2, with D unclear. Germline V gene data show CDR1 as SEHNR and CDR2 as FQNEAQ (reference sequence). V was shortened by 5 bases and J by 1 base, with 11 bases between the two germline ends. The CDR3 has 14 residues. CDR3 amino acids: CASSVGFLNYGYTF. In DNA, the CDR3 is TGTGCCAGCAGCGTGGGATTTCTTAACTATGGCTACACCTTC.

This clonotype was seen more than once but under ten times. This rearrangement joins TRBV4-3 to TRBJ2-1, with 8 bases identical to TRBD2. The ends lost 8 bases at V and 10 bases at J; junction bases unmatched: 13. The CDR3 runs to 14 residues. Per germline, CDR1 LGHNA and CDR2 YSLEER. Here the CDR3 reads CASGAGARLGEQFF. The CDR3 coding sequence is TGCGCCAGCGGAGCGGGGGCGCGCCTTGGGGAGCAGTTCTTC.

This clonotype was found a few times. The chain couples TRBV4-1 to TRBJ2-3, with TRBD1 as a possible D gene (6 bases). The CDR3 sequence is 9 residues long. Germline V gene data show CDR1 as MGHRA and CDR2 as YSYEKL. Between the trimmed V and J ends, which lost 8 bases and 10 bases, there was a span of 7 bases. CDR3 sequence (DNA): TGCGCCAGCGGGACACCGCAGTATTTT. Translated, it gives CASGTPQYF.

This clonotype was detected only a few times. The chain uses TRBV27 and TRBJ2-7, with TRBD2 identical over 8 bases. The CDR3 length is 14 residues. Trimming removed 4 bases from V and 5 bases from J; junction bases left unmatched: 7. Germline CDR1 reads MNHEY; CDR2 reads SMNVEV (reference sequence). CDR3 in amino acids: CASSWTGLVNEQYF. The CDR3 nucleotides are TGTGCCAGCAGTTGGACGGGACTAGTCAACGAGCAGTACTTC.

CDR3 sequence: CSVDVRQGTEAFF. CDR3 coding DNA: TGCAGCGTTGACGTCCGGCAGGGAACTGAAGCTTTCTTT. The chain combines TRBV29-1 with TRBJ1-1; weak D call: TRBD1 (5 bases). CDR1 is SQVTM, CDR2 ANQGSEA, per germline. V lost 3 bases and J 5 bases, leaving 13 bases between the germline ends. The CDR3 runs 13 residues.

This clonotype has just a few counts. A read error may be the cause here, since a much bigger clone is one base away. This sequence joins TRBV5-6 and TRBJ2-3, with D tentatively TRBD1 (6 bases). Per the germline V gene, CDR1 is SGHDT and CDR2 is YYEEEE. The CDR3 loop spans 13 amino acids. With 8 bases removed from V and 5 bases from J, the gap between germline ends came to 15 bases. This CDR3 reads CARSDTGRDTQYF. For the CDR3, the DNA is TGTGCCAGAAGCGACACAGGGAGAGATACGCAGTATTTT.

This clonotype came up a few times. The V gene is TRBV12-3 or TRBV12-4, the J gene TRBJ2-5; the match to TRBD2 covers 7 bases. With V trimmed by 3 bases and J by 3 bases, 4 bases remained unmatched. The CDR3 is 14 amino acids. CDR3 DNA sequence: TGTGCCAGCAGTTTCGCCCTAGCGGAAGAGACCCAGTACTTC. This sequence encodes CASSFALAEETQYF.

The chain recombines TRBV2 with TRBJ2-5, with TRBD2 matching 9 bases. Germline values: CDR1 SNHLY, CDR2 FYNNEI. The CDR3 length is 15 residues. The ends lost 6 bases at V and 5 bases at J; junction bases unmatched: 10. The CDR3 is CASRRSGGSLETQYF. CDR3 DNA: TGTGCCAGCAGACGGAGCGGGGGGTCCCTCGAGACCCAGTACTTC.

The genes are TRBV7-3 and TRBJ2-2; 10 bases align to TRBD2. The J segment lost 1 base and the V segment lost 3 bases, leaving 5 bases of the junction unmatched. Germline CDR1 reads SGHTA; CDR2 reads FQGTGA. The CDR3 contains 17 residues. The CDR3 sequence: CASSFPAGGMNTGELFF. The CDR3 bases are TGTGCCAGCAGCTTTCCAGCGGGAGGGATGAACACCGGGGAGCTGTTTTTT. Drawing the rest from reference TRBV7-3 and TRBJ2-2, the complete variable domain is GAGVSQTPSNKVTEKGKYVELRCDPISGHTALYWYRQSLGQGPEFLIYFQGTGAADDSGLPNDRFFAVRPEGSVSTLKIQRTERGDSAVYLCASSFPAGGMNTGELFFGEGSRLTVL.

This clonotype was seen a handful of times. The chain links TRBV4-2 to TRBJ2-5; D is uncertain. This CDR3 is built from 13 residues. Germline V gene data show CDR1 as LGHNA and CDR2 as YNFKEQ. V was shortened by 0 bases and J by 5 bases, with 7 bases between the two germline ends. CDR3 in amino acids: CASSQDDWETQYF. The CDR3 region has the DNA TGTGCCAGCAGCCAAGACGACTGGGAGACCCAGTACTTC.

CDR3 sequence: CATQTDDRGYQETQYF. The CDR3 nucleotides read TGTGCCACCCAAACTGACGACAGGGGGTACCAAGAGACCCAGTACTTC. The V and J genes are TRBV15 and TRBJ2-5, with 9 bases that match TRBD1. This CDR3 is 16 amino acids long. The junction had 10 bases not matched to a gene; V was cut back by 8 bases and J by 0 bases. Germline V lookup: CDR1 LNHNV, CDR2 YYDKDF (reference sequence).